This TCR beta chain was documented in a study of T cell repertoires in cytomegalovirus infection. Overall study context: TCR beta signatures that were public indicated CMV infection and matching HLA type.

One entry per CDR3 protein results from TCRdb running MiXCR on the reads. The sample lists roughly 920,000 distinct CDR3 sequences, 31% seen once, with about 14% in the top ten. Germline V gene data show CDR1 as LGHNA and CDR2 as YSLEER. The CDR3 extends over 14 amino acids. V trimming: 5 bases; J trimming: 3 bases; junction bases outside the gene matches: 1. Of note for this clonotype: Its antigen is not known.

The V call is TRBV4-3, the J call TRBJ1-2; the match to TRBD1 covers 12 bases. The TCR originated in a human donor in good health (CMV status not recorded). Some clones in this sample may be carry-over from other donors' samples. The sample in question was cultured CD8+ T cells from PBMCs, obtained from culture after CMV antigen stimulation. The chain's CDR3 is CASSGTGGDYGYTF. The CDR3 bases are TGCGCCAGCAGCGGGACAGGGGGCGACTATGGCTACACCTTC.